The next 24 T cell receptor beta chains were all read from a single sample in a study of T-cell reconstitution after alpha-beta-depleted transplantation in children. Construction of the TCRbeta library involved unique molecular identifiers. TCRdb reanalysed the PCR reads using MiXCR and keeps one entry per CDR3 protein. The sample records roughly 100,000 distinct CDR3 sequences, over 6% being singletons. Sequencing used PBMCs, obtained before TCRalphabeta/CD19-depleted stem cell transplant. All receptors derive from a boy aged 2 to 10 with acute lymphoblastic leukemia, due to receive a stem cell transplant.

This clonotype was seen a few times. This chain connects TRBV27 to TRBJ2-5, with TRBD2 matching over 15 bases. CDR1 and CDR2 (germline): MNHEY, SMNVEV (reference sequence). V shed 5 bases, J shed 4 bases, and the junction held 5 bases outside the gene matches. The CDR3 runs 16 residues. The CDR3 spells CASSRGTSGGLETQYF. DNA of the CDR3: TGTGCCAGCAGTAGGGGGACTAGCGGGGGGCTAGAGACCCAGTACTTC.

Many counts were recorded for this clonotype. V is TRBV6-1 and J is TRBJ2-3; 10 nucleotides line up with TRBD2. This CDR3 spans 16 amino acids. CDR1 MNHNS and CDR2 SASEGT come from the germline V gene. V shed 5 bases, J shed 2 bases, and the junction held 7 bases outside the gene matches. The DNA of the CDR3 is TGTGCCAGCAGTAGCCTAGCGGGGGACACCACAGATACGCAGTATTTT. This encodes CASSSLAGDTTDTQYF.

This clonotype was observed at least ten times. The J gene is TRBJ2-3, the V gene TRBV7-2, with D perhaps TRBD1 (6 bases). The germline gives CDR1 SGHTA, CDR2 FQGNSA. The CDR3 extends over 14 amino acids. Trimming removed 1 base at V and 11 bases at J, with 16 bases between. In DNA, the CDR3 is TGTGCCAGCAGCTTAGAACAGGGCCCGCCCCGGCAGTATTTT. Translating it yields CASSLEQGPPRQYF.

In this sample, this clonotype turned up many times. The V and J genes are TRBV10-3 and TRBJ2-2; D gene ambiguous. Germline assignment: CDR1 ENHRY and CDR2 SYGVKD. The V end was cut by 6 bases, the J end by 3 bases, with 2 bases between. The CDR3 runs 11 residues. The CDR3 here is CAISDTGELFF. In nucleotides, the CDR3 is TGTGCCATCAGCGACACCGGGGAGCTGTTTTTT.

This clonotype has only a few counts. This sequence joins TRBV12-3 or TRBV12-4 and TRBJ1-1; TRBD1 might be the D (5 bases). This CDR3 region has 14 residues. Trimming left V 7 bases short and J 1 base short, with 13 bases between. The DNA for the CDR3 is TGTGCCAGCATCAAGCCGGGACGGAACACTGAAGCTTTCTTT. Protein: CASIKPGRNTEAFF.

This clonotype was seen at least ten times. V gene TRBV12-3 or TRBV12-4 combines with J gene TRBJ2-1; 12 bases fit TRBD2. The CDR3 sequence is 17 residues long. Trimming removed 5 bases from V and 2 bases from J; junction bases left unmatched: 7. The CDR3 here is CASSGLAGISTYNEQFF. The DNA of the CDR3 is TGTGCCAGCAGTGGACTAGCGGGGATTTCAACCTACAATGAGCAGTTCTTC.

The CDR3 bases are TGCGCCAGCAGTACCCAGGCCGGGAGTACCTACGAGCAGTACTTC. This sequence encodes CASSTQAGSTYEQYF. V gene TRBV5-1 combines with J gene TRBJ2-7; a possible D gene is TRBD2 (6 bases). Trimming took off 5 bases at V and 2 bases at J, with 17 bases between the two ends. The CDR3 is 15 residues long. Germline V gene sequence: CDR1 SGHRS, CDR2 YFSETQ. Supplemented by reference TRBV5-1 and TRBJ2-7, the full variable domain reads KAGVTQTPRYLIKTRGQQVTLSCSPISGHRSVSWYQQTPGQGLQFLFEYFSETQRNKGNFPGRFSGRQFSNSRSEMNVSTLELGDSALYLCASSTQAGSTYEQYFGPGTRLTVT.

J is TRBJ1-3 and V is TRBV3-1; D uncertain. The V and J ends lost 1 base and 4 bases respectively, with 14 bases between them. The V gene's germline CDR1 is LGHDT and CDR2 YNNKEL (reference sequence). The CDR3 consists of 16 residues. The CDR3 nucleotides read TGTGCCAGCAGCCAAGTGGGCGTTTTGGCCGGAAACACCATATATTTT. Its protein is CASSQVGVLAGNTIYF. The full variable domain, rest sourced from reference TRBV3-1 and TRBJ1-3, is DTAVSQTPKYLVTQMGNDKSIKCEQNLGHDTMYWYKQDSKKFLKIMFSYNNKELIINETVPNRFSPKSPDKAHLNLHINSLELGDSAVYFCASSQVGVLAGNTIYFGEGSWLTVV.

This clonotype was counted only a few times. This chain joins TRBV20-1 and TRBJ2-7; D call uncertain. The germline CDR1 and CDR2 sequences are DFQATT and SNEGSKA (reference sequence). V gave up 5 bases and J gave up 6 bases, with 17 bases separating them. This CDR3 is 13 amino acids long. Here the CDR3 reads CSALKTEYGEQYF. CDR3 coding DNA: TGCAGTGCTCTAAAAACAGAGTACGGCGAGCAGTACTTC.

The rearrangement joins TRBV12-3 or TRBV12-4 to TRBJ1-5; 7 nucleotides align to TRBD1. Losses at the gene ends were 4 bases for V and 0 bases for J; bases not matched to a gene: 9. The CDR3 totals 17 residues. This chain's CDR3 is CASSSRDSIYSNQPQHF. Here the CDR3 DNA reads TGTGCCAGCAGTTCCCGGGACAGCATTTATAGCAATCAGCCCCAGCATTTT.

CDR3 loop: CASSRKGTNYGYTF. The CDR3 region has the DNA TGTGCCAGCAGTCGTAAGGGGACTAACTATGGCTACACCTTC. V is TRBV6-5 and J is TRBJ1-2; possibly TRBD1 for D (5 bases). The CDR3 loop spans 14 amino acids. The germline V and J ends were trimmed by 5 bases and 0 bases, with 10 bases remaining between them. Germline V gives CDR1 MNHEY, CDR2 SVGAGI.

This clonotype has a count of ten or more. The chain employs TRBV25-1 and TRBJ2-5; possibly TRBD2 for D (5 bases). This CDR3 comprises 15 residues. V shed 3 bases and J shed 0 bases, with 11 bases lying between them. Germline V lookup: CDR1 MGHDK, CDR2 SYGVNS. Here the CDR3 DNA reads TGTGCCAGCAGTGACGGACTCCCCTACCAAGAGACCCAGTACTTC. The encoded protein is CASSDGLPYQETQYF.

The V gene is TRBV15, the J gene TRBJ1-4; TRBD1 might be the D (5 bases). Trimming removed 8 bases at V and 6 bases at J, with 16 bases between. The CDR3 length is 14 residues. In germline, CDR1 is LNHNV, CDR2 YYDKDF (reference sequence). CDR3 amino acids: CATPRDGADEKLFF. The CDR3 DNA reads TGTGCCACCCCGCGGGACGGTGCGGATGAAAAACTGTTTTTT.

The rearrangement uses TRBV5-6 and TRBJ2-1, with unresolved D. Germline V lookup: CDR1 SGHDT, CDR2 YYEEEE. V lost 1 base, J lost 15 bases, and 17 bases lay in between. The length of the CDR3 is 13 residues. The CDR3 here is CASSLPGDLGSFF. DNA for the CDR3: TGTGCCAGCAGCTTGCCTGGGGATCTGGGTTCGTTCTTC.

This clonotype was detected ten times or more. The rearrangement uses TRBV5-1 and TRBJ1-2, with a weak D call TRBD1 (6 bases). The CDR3 runs to 14 residues. V was clipped by 0 bases and J by 2 bases, with 8 bases between them. The germline CDR1 and CDR2 sequences are SGHRS and YFSETQ. CDR3 coding DNA: TGCGCCAGCAGCTTGGTGGGACAAAACTATGGCTACACCTTC. Translation gives CASSLVGQNYGYTF. The complete variable domain, with remaining parts taken from reference TRBV5-1 and TRBJ1-2, reads KAGVTQTPRYLIKTRGQQVTLSCSPISGHRSVSWYQQTPGQGLQFLFEYFSETQRNKGNFPGRFSGRQFSNSRSEMNVSTLELGDSALYLCASSLVGQNYGYTFGSGTRLTVV.

This clonotype was seen many times. The chain links TRBV11-3 to TRBJ1-3, with D hard to call. This CDR3 comprises 18 residues. V lost 1 base and J lost 4, with 20 bases in between. Germline V gene data show CDR1 as SGHNT and CDR2 as YENEEA. The CDR3 protein is CASSLVGGSLRGGNTIYF. The DNA of the CDR3 is TGTGCCAGCAGCTTAGTGGGCGGATCCCTCCGGGGAGGAAACACCATATATTTT.

This clonotype was seen repeatedly, ten times or more. This chain joins TRBV6-5 and TRBJ2-1; D gene unclear. This CDR3 contains 13 residues. Trimming stripped 7 bases from V and 8 bases from J, with 15 bases between. Germline-derived CDR1 and CDR2 are MNHEY and SVGAGI. As DNA, the CDR3 is TGTGCCAGCATTTCGATCGTGGGTGATGAGCAGTTCTTC. Encoded protein: CASISIVGDEQFF.

The chain is built from TRBV6-5 and TRBJ2-3; perhaps D is TRBD1 or TRBD2 (5 bases each). The V end lost 2 bases, the J end lost 9 bases, and 15 bases lay between the germline ends. CDR3 length: 14 residues. CDR1 and CDR2 from the germline V gene are MNHEY and SVGAGI. CDR3 sequence reads: CASSYVGPRDTQYF. In DNA, the CDR3 is TGTGCCAGCAGTTACGTGGGACCCAGAGACACGCAGTATTTT.

By sample share, this clonotype is medium-sized (0.01 to 0.1%). The chain joins TRBV20-1 to TRBJ2-7; tentatively, D is TRBD1 (6 bases). Germline V gene lookup returns CDR1 DFQATT and CDR2 SNEGSKA (reference sequence). The CDR3 runs 14 residues. With 0 bases removed from V and 2 bases from J, the gap between germline ends came to 11 bases. CDR3 nucleotides: TGCAGTGCTAGAGACGTCGACAGGACCTACGAGCAGTACTTC. Translation: CSARDVDRTYEQYF.

The sample holds a few counts of this clonotype. The rearrangement joins TRBV10-1 to TRBJ2-7; unclear D gene. The CDR3 runs to 13 residues. Trimming removed 3 bases at V and 0 bases at J, with 6 bases between. The germline V gene has CDR1 WNHNN and CDR2 SYGVQD (reference sequence). The DNA of the CDR3 is TGCGCCAGCAGTGAAGGGATCTCCTACGAGCAGTACTTC. Amino acid sequence: CASSEGISYEQYF.

This clonotype has a count of ten or more. The rearrangement uses TRBV20-1 and TRBJ2-5; tentative D call: TRBD1 (5 bases). Between the trimmed V and J ends, which lost 0 bases and 5 bases, there was a span of 16 bases. CDR3 size: 15 residues. The germline gives CDR1 DFQATT, CDR2 SNEGSKA (reference sequence). As DNA, the CDR3 is TGCAGTGCTAGAGATGGTTCTAGGGGTCAGGAGACCCAGTACTTC. Translating gives CSARDGSRGQETQYF.

V usage is TRBV7-8 and J usage is TRBJ2-1, with TRBD2 matching 9 bases. The germline V gene has CDR1 SGHVS and CDR2 FQNEAQ. This CDR3 contains 13 residues. The J segment lost 9 bases and the V segment lost 5 bases, leaving 5 bases of the junction unmatched. The CDR3 spells CASSRTSDLEQFF. CDR3 DNA: TGTGCCAGCAGCCGGACTAGCGACCTTGAGCAGTTCTTC.

This chain links TRBV6-5 with TRBJ1-2; 8 bases fit TRBD1. Germline V gives CDR1 MNHEY, CDR2 SVGAGI. Trimming at V came to 4 bases and at J to 4 bases, leaving 5 bases not matched to a gene. This CDR3 region has 14 residues. The CDR3 nucleotides are TGTGCCAGCAGTTCCGACACAGGGGGCTATGGCTACACCTTC. It translates to CASSSDTGGYGYTF.

Many counts were recorded for this clonotype. J is TRBJ2-2 and V is TRBV28; D possibly corresponds to TRBD2 (6 bases). Trimming left V 5 bases short and J 6 bases short, with 16 bases between. CDR3 length: 15 residues. CDR1 and CDR2 (germline): MDHEN, SYDVKM. In DNA form, the CDR3 reads TGTGCCAGCAGTCCCCTCGCGAGGGACTCCGGGGAGCTGTTTTTT. Encoded protein: CASSPLARDSGELFF.